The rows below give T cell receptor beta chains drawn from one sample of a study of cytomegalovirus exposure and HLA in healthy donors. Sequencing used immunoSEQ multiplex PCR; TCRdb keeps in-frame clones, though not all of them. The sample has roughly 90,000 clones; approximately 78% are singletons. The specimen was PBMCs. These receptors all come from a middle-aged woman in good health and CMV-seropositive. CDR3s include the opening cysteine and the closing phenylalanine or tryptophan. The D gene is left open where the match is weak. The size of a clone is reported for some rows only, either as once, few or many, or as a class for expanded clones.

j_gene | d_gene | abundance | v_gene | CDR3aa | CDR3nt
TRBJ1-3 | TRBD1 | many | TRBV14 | CASSQQTGGSGNTIYF | TGTGCCAGCAGCCAACAAACAGGGGGCTCTGGAAACACCATATATTTT
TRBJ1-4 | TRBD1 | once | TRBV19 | CASSMYRTGDEKLFF | TGTGCCAGTAGTATGTATCGGACAGGGGACGAAAAACTGTTTTTT
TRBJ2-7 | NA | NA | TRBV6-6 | CASSYWRGGSEQYF | TGTGCCAGCAGTTATTGGAGGGGGGGGAGCGAGCAGTACTTC
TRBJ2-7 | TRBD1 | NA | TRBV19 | CASSAYRGRSYEQYF | TGTGCCAGTAGTGCATACAGGGGGCGCTCCTACGAGCAGTACTTC
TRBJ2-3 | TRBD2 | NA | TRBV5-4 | CASSYTSGSAGDTQYF | TGTGCCAGCAGCTACACTAGCGGGAGCGCTGGAGATACGCAGTATTTT
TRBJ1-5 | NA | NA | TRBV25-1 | CASSGGNSNQPQHF | TGTGCTAGCAGTGGCGGGAATAGCAATCAGCCCCAGCATTTT
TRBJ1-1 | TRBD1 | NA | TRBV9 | CASSVGTGGGEAFF | TGTGCCAGCAGCGTAGGGACAGGGGGGGGTGAAGCTTTCTTT
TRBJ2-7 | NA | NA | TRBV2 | CASRAPGYEQYF | TGTGCCAGCCGGGCCCCAGGGTACGAGCAGTACTTC
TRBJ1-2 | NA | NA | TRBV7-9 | CASSLVGGYGYTF | TGTGCCAGCAGCTTAGTGGGGGGCTATGGCTACACCTTC
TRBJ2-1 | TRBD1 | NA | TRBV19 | CASSMGQTHNEQFF | TGTGCCAGTAGTATGGGACAGACACACAATGAGCAGTTCTTC
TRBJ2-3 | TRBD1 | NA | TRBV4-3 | CASSQRVGTGKPDTQYF | TGCGCCAGCAGCCAAAGGGTGGGGACAGGAAAACCGGATACGCAGTATTTT
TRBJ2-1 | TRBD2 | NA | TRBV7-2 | CASSLRPGLANNNEQFF | TGTGCCAGCAGCCTACGCCCGGGACTAGCGAACAACAATGAGCAGTTCTTC
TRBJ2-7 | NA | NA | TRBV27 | CASSQQYSYEQYF | TGTGCCAGCAGTCAACAATACAGCTACGAGCAGTACTTC
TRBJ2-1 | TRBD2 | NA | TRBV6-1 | CASSPTSGRATEQFF | TGTGCCAGCAGTCCGACTAGCGGGAGGGCGACTGAGCAGTTCTTC
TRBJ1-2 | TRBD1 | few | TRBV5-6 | CASSLGAGGYGYTF | TGTGCCAGCAGCTTGGGCGCAGGGGGCTATGGCTACACCTTC
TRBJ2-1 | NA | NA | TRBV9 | CASSVARAGMAFF | TGTGCCAGCAGCGTAGCTAGGGCGGGAATGGCGTTCTTC
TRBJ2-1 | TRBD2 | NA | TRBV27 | CASSLSVAGDGDEQFF | TGTGCCAGCAGTTTATCCGTAGCGGGAGATGGTGATGAGCAGTTCTTC
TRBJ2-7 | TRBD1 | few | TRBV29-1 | CSVPPGTGAREQYF | TGCAGCGTCCCCCCCGGGACAGGGGCCCGAGAGCAGTACTTC
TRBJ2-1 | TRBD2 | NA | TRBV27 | CASSRLAGPNNEQFF | TGTGCCAGCAGTAGGCTAGCGGGACCCAACAATGAGCAGTTCTTC
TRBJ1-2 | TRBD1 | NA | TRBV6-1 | CASSEGQGDYGYTF | TGTGCCAGCAGTGAAGGACAGGGGGACTATGGCTACACCTTC
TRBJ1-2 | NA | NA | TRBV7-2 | CASSLDSGNYGYTF | TGTGCCAGCAGCTTAGATTCCGGGAACTATGGCTACACCTTC
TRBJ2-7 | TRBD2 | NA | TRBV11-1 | CASSLVASGRSEQYF | TGTGCCAGCAGCTTAGTGGCTAGCGGGAGAAGCGAGCAGTACTTC
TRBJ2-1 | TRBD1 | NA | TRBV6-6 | CASERGLGNEQFF | TGTGCCAGCGAGAGGGGGCTAGGCAATGAGCAGTTCTTC
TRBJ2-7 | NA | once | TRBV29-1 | CSVVAASGYEQYF | TGCAGCGTTGTTGCAGCAAGCGGCTACGAGCAGTACTTC
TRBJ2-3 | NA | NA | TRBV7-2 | CASSFAGASDTQYF | TGTGCCAGCAGCTTCGCAGGGGCCTCAGATACGCAGTATTTT
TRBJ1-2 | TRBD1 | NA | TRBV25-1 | CASSLGQGDGYTF | TGTGCCAGCAGTCTGGGACAGGGTGACGGCTACACCTTC
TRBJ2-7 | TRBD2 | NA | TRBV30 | CAWSGTSTYYEQYF | TGTGCCTGGAGTGGGACTAGCACTTACTACGAGCAGTACTTC
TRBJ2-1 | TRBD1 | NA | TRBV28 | CASSRAGTDYNEQFF | TGTGCCAGCAGCCGCGCCGGGACAGATTACAATGAGCAGTTCTTC
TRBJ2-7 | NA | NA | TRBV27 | CASGSVNEQYF | TGTGCCAGCGGTTCTGTTAACGAGCAGTACTTC
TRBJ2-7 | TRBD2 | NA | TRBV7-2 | CASSLGGLAAPYEQYF | TGTGCCAGCAGCTTAGGTGGACTAGCGGCCCCCTACGAGCAGTACTTC
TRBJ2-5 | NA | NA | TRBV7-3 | CASSAAGTLQETQYF | TGTGCCAGCAGCGCTGCCGGGACTCTCCAAGAGACCCAGTACTTC
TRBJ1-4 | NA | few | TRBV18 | CASSPRAGGYDEKLFF | TGTGCCAGCTCACCACGGGCCGGGGGGTACGATGAAAAACTGTTTTTT
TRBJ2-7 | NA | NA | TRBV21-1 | CASSTCRTVYEQYF | TGTGCCAGCAGCACCTGCAGAACCGTTTACGAGCAGTACTTC
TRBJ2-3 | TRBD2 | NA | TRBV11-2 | CASSLGLAASTDTQYF | TGTGCCAGCAGCTTAGGACTAGCGGCTAGCACAGATACGCAGTATTTT
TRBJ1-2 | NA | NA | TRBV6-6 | CASTSSNYGYTF | TGTGCCAGCACATCAAGCAACTATGGCTACACCTTC
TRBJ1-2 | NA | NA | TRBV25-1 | CASSSPGGYTF | TGTGCCAGCAGTTCCCCGGGGGGCTACACCTTC
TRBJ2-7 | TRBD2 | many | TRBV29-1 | CSVVPSGVLREQYF | TGCAGCGTTGTGCCTAGCGGGGTTCTTCGGGAGCAGTACTTC
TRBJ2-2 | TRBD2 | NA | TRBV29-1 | CSKREETGELFF | TGCAGCAAGCGGGAGGAGACCGGGGAGCTGTTTTTT
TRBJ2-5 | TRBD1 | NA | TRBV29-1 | CSVGTGVLETQYF | TGCAGCGTTGGGACAGGGGTATTGGAGACCCAGTACTTC
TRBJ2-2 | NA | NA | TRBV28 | CASTSRGGGELFF | TGTGCCAGCACCTCCAGGGGCGGCGGGGAGCTGTTTTTT
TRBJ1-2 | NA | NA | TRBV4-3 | CASSQATGGYGYTF | TGCGCCAGCAGCCAAGCAACAGGAGGGTATGGCTACACCTTC
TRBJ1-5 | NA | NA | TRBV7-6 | CASSPRPGPQSNQPQHF | TGTGCCAGCAGCCCTAGGCCAGGGCCGCAAAGCAATCAGCCCCAGCATTTT
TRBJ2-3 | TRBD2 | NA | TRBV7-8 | CASSLAVLAGLGDTQYF | TGTGCCAGCAGCTTAGCTGTACTAGCGGGTCTCGGAGATACGCAGTATTTT
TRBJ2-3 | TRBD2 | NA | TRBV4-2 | CASSQDRTSGSLLHTDTQYF | TGTGCCAGCAGCCAAGATCGGACTAGCGGGAGTCTCCTCCACACAGATACGCAGTATTTT
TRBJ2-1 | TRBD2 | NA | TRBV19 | CASSILAGNNEQFF | TGTGCCAGTAGTATACTAGCGGGGAACAATGAGCAGTTCTTC
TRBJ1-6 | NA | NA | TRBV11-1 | CASSPWANSPPHF | TGTGCCAGCAGCCCCTGGGCCAATTCACCCCCCCACTTT
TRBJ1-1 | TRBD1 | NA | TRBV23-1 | CASSQAMTGGFDPEAFF | TGCGCCAGCAGTCAGGCTATGACAGGGGGCTTTGACCCTGAAGCTTTCTTT
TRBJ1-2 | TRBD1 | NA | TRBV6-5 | CASSRGAQGAGYTF | TGTGCCAGCAGCCGCGGGGCACAGGGGGCTGGCTACACCTTC
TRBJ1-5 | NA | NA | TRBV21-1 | CASNNRQAKWPQHF | TGTGCCAGCAATAATAGACAGGCCAAGTGGCCCCAGCATTTT
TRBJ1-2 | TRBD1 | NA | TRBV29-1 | CSVEGQGGYGYTF | TGCAGCGTTGAAGGACAGGGAGGCTATGGCTACACCTTC
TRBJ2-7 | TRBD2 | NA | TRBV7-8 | CASSVLAELYEQYF | TGTGCCAGCAGCGTACTAGCGGAGCTGTACGAGCAGTACTTC
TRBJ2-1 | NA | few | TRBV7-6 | CASSPEQGALRNEQFF | TGTGCCAGCAGCCCAGAACAGGGAGCCCTCAGAAATGAGCAGTTCTTC
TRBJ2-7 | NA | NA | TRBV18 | CASSASVSNEQYF | TGTGCCAGCTCAGCTAGCGTTTCTAACGAGCAGTACTTC
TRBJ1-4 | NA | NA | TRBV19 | CASSIDPVFEKLFF | TGTGCCAGTAGTATAGATCCAGTTTTTGAAAAACTGTTTTTT
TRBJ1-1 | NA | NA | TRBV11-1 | CASSLATGWNTEAFF | TGTGCCAGCAGCTTAGCGACAGGTTGGAACACTGAAGCTTTCTTT
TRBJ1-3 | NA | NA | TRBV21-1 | CASSKSRHPSSGNTIYF | TGTGCCAGCAGCAAAAGTCGACACCCGAGCTCTGGAAACACCATATATTTT
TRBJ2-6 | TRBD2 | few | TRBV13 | CASGTSGSGSGANVLTF | TGTGCCAGCGGGACTAGCGGGAGTGGTTCTGGGGCCAACGTCCTGACTTTC